This T cell receptor (beta chain) was sequenced for a study of T cell responses to AZD1222 COVID-19 vaccine. Whole-study results and caveats: The study reported that nearly half of spike-specific TCRs target unmutated variant regions. At 160-218 and 743-854, vaccine-associated CD4 TCRs were dominant, and they spanned spike. Clonal diversity may have been underestimated in mostly white British donors.

Measured with immunoSEQ multiplex PCR; TCRdb has only the in-frame clones, and not every one. The sample holds around 60,000 clones, around 81% seen once. Recipients boosted at about 4 weeks or about 12 weeks are pooled. V was clipped by 5 bases and J by 10 bases, with 18 bases between them. Germline-derived CDR1 and CDR2 are MDHEN and SYDVKM. The CDR3 is made up of 15 amino acids. With regard to this clone: Antigen specificity is unknown.

This specimen was peripheral blood, taken 28 days after the second AZD1222 dose. The rearrangement joins TRBV28 to TRBJ1-6; possibly TRBD1 for D (5 bases). The source is an adult who received the AZD1222 COVID-19 vaccine. In DNA, the CDR3 is TGTGCCAGCAGTCCATTGGACAAAGGGGAATCACCCCTCCACTTT. Protein product: CASSPLDKGESPLHF.